There are a few counts of the clone carrying this T cell receptor beta chain. As yet, its antigen is unknown. This specimen comes from a study of T cells after yellow fever vaccination. Background on the study: Where fractions had low cell numbers, libraries were prepared from them with the SMART-Seq v4 Ultra Low Input RNA kit.

The germline gives CDR1 SGDLS, CDR2 YYNGEE. The ends were cut back, 3 bases at V and 1 base at J, with 13 bases in the middle. The CDR3 is 15 residues long. Regarding the study as a whole: It was a weaker secondary response, yet one that peaked faster, at day 5 versus 15. A large majority of primary-vaccination clones showed up again after the booster (roughly 96% CD4, about 90% CD8).

5'RACE template switching generated TCR cDNA, adding a universal primer site and UMIs. MiXCR, applied by TCRdb to the 5' RACE reads, yields one record per CDR3 protein. The sample lists some 150,000 distinct CDR3 sequences, 6.6% seen once, with more than 0.6% in the top ten. The sequence was collected from a man younger than 45 who received the YFV17D yellow fever vaccine. The rearrangement links TRBV9 to TRBJ2-5; D perhaps matches TRBD1 (5 bases). Here the sequenced sample was CD4+ T cells sorted from PBMCs, taken 10 days after the yellow fever booster vaccination. The CDR3 coding sequence is TGTGCCAGCAGCGCTTCTGGACAAGGCCAAGAGACCCAGTACTTC. This gives the protein CASSASGQGQETQYF.